This TCR beta chain was sequenced for a study of OX40 agonist ivuxolimab in advanced cancers. Overall study: Dosing consisted of intravenous ivuxolimab at 0.01 to 10 mg/kg every 2 weeks. At around 83% male, the cohort had a mean age of approximately 64 years, ranging from roughly 20 to 79.

Study findings and constraints: The study did not work out the antigen specificity of the expanded peripheral T cells.

The V gene end was trimmed by 0 bases and the J gene end by 3 bases; junction bases not matched to a gene: 8. Germline loops: CDR1 LGHNA, CDR2 YSLEER. The CDR3 runs to 17 residues. Blood sampling was done at baseline, cycle 4 day 1, and cycle 7 day 1. This clone was detected once. Its antigen is as yet unknown. Generated by immunoSEQ multiplex PCR, the TCRdb table keeps only in-frame clones and is missing some. Among 60,000 to 80,000 clones listed, approximately 90% were seen once. The J gene is TRBJ1-3, the V gene TRBV4-3, with TRBD1 matching 7 bases. The sample here was CD4+ or CD8+ T cells sorted from blood, taken in a trial of the OX40 agonist ivuxolimab. This TCR was recovered from an adult with an advanced solid tumor such as melanoma, head and neck, liver or kidney cancer. CDR3 residues: CASSQESRGQGGNTIYF. CDR3 DNA sequence: TGCGCCAGCAGCCAAGAATCGAGGGGGCAGGGTGGAAACACCATATATTTT.